The rows below give T cell receptor beta chains drawn from one sample of a study of technical replicates of blood from a few donors. Only in-frame clones appear in the TCRdb table, and some are missing; sequencing was by immunoSEQ multiplex PCR. The sample has about 73,000 clones, 93% seen once. Sequenced: T cells isolated from PBMCs. Receptor source: a human donor in good health. CDR3s include the opening cysteine and the closing phenylalanine or tryptophan. The order of the fields is J gene, D gene, V gene, clone size, CDR3 protein, CDR3 DNA. A D gene is named only where the DNA matches it firmly. Expanded clones get a size class; other rows say once, few or many, or leave the size out.

J gene: TRBJ2-7; D gene: NA; V gene: TRBV27; clone size: NA; CDR3 protein: CASSPIDRPYEQYF; CDR3 DNA: TGTGCCAGCAGTCCGATAGACAGACCCTACGAGCAGTACTTC
J gene: TRBJ2-7; D gene: NA; V gene: TRBV6-1; clone size: NA; CDR3 protein: CASSQRTSYEQYF; CDR3 DNA: TGTGCCAGCAGTCAACGGACAAGCTACGAGCAGTACTTC
J gene: TRBJ2-7; D gene: NA; V gene: TRBV5-1; clone size: NA; CDR3 protein: CASSLGPGYEQYF; CDR3 DNA: TGCGCCAGCAGCTTGGGCCCGGGTTACGAGCAGTACTTC
J gene: TRBJ1-1; D gene: NA; V gene: TRBV19; clone size: NA; CDR3 protein: CASSIGYTEAFF; CDR3 DNA: TGTGCCAGTAGTATAGGTTACACCGAAGCTTTCTTT
J gene: TRBJ1-2; D gene: TRBD1; V gene: TRBV30; clone size: once; CDR3 protein: CAWSVQGATYGYTF; CDR3 DNA: TGTGCCTGGAGTGTACAGGGGGCTACCTATGGCTACACCTTC
J gene: TRBJ1-1; D gene: NA; V gene: TRBV20-1; clone size: NA; CDR3 protein: CSAGRAEAFF; CDR3 DNA: TGCAGTGCTGGCCGGGCTGAAGCTTTCTTT
J gene: TRBJ1-3; D gene: NA; V gene: TRBV28; clone size: NA; CDR3 protein: CAVRGNTIYF; CDR3 DNA: TGTGCGGTGAGAGGAAACACCATATATTTT
J gene: TRBJ2-5; D gene: TRBD2; V gene: TRBV6-1; clone size: NA; CDR3 protein: CASGLAGVVTQYF; CDR3 DNA: TGTGCCAGCGGACTAGCGGGAGTGGTGACCCAGTACTTC
J gene: TRBJ1-4; D gene: TRBD1; V gene: TRBV5-4; clone size: NA; CDR3 protein: CASSLRRQGSNPSTNEKLFF; CDR3 DNA: TGTGCCAGCAGCTTGCGGCGACAGGGATCGAACCCTTCAACTAATGAAAAACTGTTTTTT
J gene: TRBJ2-2; D gene: TRBD1; V gene: TRBV6-5; clone size: once; CDR3 protein: CASRSDREYTGELFF; CDR3 DNA: TGTGCCAGCAGGTCTGACAGGGAATACACCGGGGAGCTGTTTTTT
J gene: TRBJ1-5; D gene: NA; V gene: TRBV11-3; clone size: once; CDR3 protein: CASSPGFSNQPQHF; CDR3 DNA: TGTGCCAGCAGCCCCGGGTTTAGCAATCAGCCCCAGCATTTT
J gene: TRBJ2-7; D gene: NA; V gene: TRBV10-3; clone size: once; CDR3 protein: CAISVTWTKKKGSYEQYF; CDR3 DNA: TGTGCCATCAGTGTTACTTGGACAAAGAAAAAGGGGTCCTACGAGCAGTACTTC
J gene: TRBJ2-7; D gene: NA; V gene: TRBV5-6; clone size: NA; CDR3 protein: CASSLAAYEQYF; CDR3 DNA: TGTGCCAGCAGCTTAGCTGCCTACGAGCAGTACTTC
J gene: TRBJ2-7; D gene: TRBD2; V gene: TRBV19; clone size: once; CDR3 protein: CASATSGTTYEQYF; CDR3 DNA: TGTGCCAGTGCTACTAGCGGAACTACCTACGAGCAGTACTTC
J gene: TRBJ1-1; D gene: NA; V gene: TRBV2; clone size: NA; CDR3 protein: CASSEAKPRVPEAFF; CDR3 DNA: TGTGCCAGCAGTGAAGCTAAACCGAGGGTCCCTGAAGCTTTCTTT
J gene: TRBJ2-3; D gene: NA; V gene: TRBV7-8; clone size: NA; CDR3 protein: CASSLDRVVTDTQYF; CDR3 DNA: TGTGCCAGCAGCTTAGACAGGGTCGTGACAGATACGCAGTATTTT
J gene: TRBJ1-6; D gene: NA; V gene: TRBV6-1; clone size: NA; CDR3 protein: CASSATSTGNLHF; CDR3 DNA: TGTGCCAGCAGTGCCACCTCGACAGGTAACCTCCACTTT
J gene: TRBJ2-7; D gene: NA; V gene: TRBV20-1; clone size: NA; CDR3 protein: CSATQGYEQYF; CDR3 DNA: TGCAGTGCTACTCAGGGATACGAGCAGTACTTC
J gene: TRBJ2-1; D gene: TRBD1; V gene: TRBV7-7; clone size: NA; CDR3 protein: CASSLEGQGHSEQFF; CDR3 DNA: TGTGCCAGCAGCTTAGAAGGACAGGGACATAGTGAGCAGTTCTTC
J gene: TRBJ2-3; D gene: NA; V gene: TRBV6-6; clone size: NA; CDR3 protein: CASSYQTRTTDTQYF; CDR3 DNA: TGTGCCAGCAGTTACCAGACACGAACCACAGATACGCAGTATTTT
J gene: TRBJ2-1; D gene: NA; V gene: TRBV11-1; clone size: NA; CDR3 protein: CASTSRGTENNEQFF; CDR3 DNA: TGTGCCAGCACCAGTCGCGGGACAGAAAACAATGAGCAGTTCTTC
J gene: TRBJ2-7; D gene: TRBD1; V gene: TRBV28; clone size: NA; CDR3 protein: CASSLLPGTGSYEQYF; CDR3 DNA: TGTGCCAGCAGTTTATTGCCGGGGACAGGGTCCTACGAGCAGTACTTC
J gene: TRBJ2-7; D gene: TRBD2; V gene: TRBV6-5; clone size: NA; CDR3 protein: CASSYLRGRDEQYF; CDR3 DNA: TGTGCCAGCAGTTACCTGCGGGGGAGGGACGAGCAGTACTTC
J gene: TRBJ1-6; D gene: TRBD1; V gene: TRBV5-1; clone size: few; CDR3 protein: CASSLQPTGGKSPLHF; CDR3 DNA: TGCGCCAGCAGCTTACAACCGACAGGGGGCAAATCACCCCTCCACTTT
J gene: TRBJ1-5; D gene: NA; V gene: TRBV6-1; clone size: NA; CDR3 protein: CATADRQSQPQHF; CDR3 DNA: TGTGCCACTGCCGACAGACAAAGTCAGCCCCAGCATTTT
J gene: TRBJ2-7; D gene: NA; V gene: TRBV2; clone size: NA; CDR3 protein: CASTQGTGSSYEQYF; CDR3 DNA: TGTGCCAGCACCCAAGGAACAGGGTCCTCCTACGAGCAGTACTTC
J gene: TRBJ1-1; D gene: NA; V gene: TRBV18; clone size: NA; CDR3 protein: CASSSRAGGLVTEAFF; CDR3 DNA: TGTGCCAGCTCCTCTCGCGCCGGAGGGTTGGTTACTGAAGCTTTCTTT
J gene: TRBJ2-7; D gene: TRBD1; V gene: TRBV5-1; clone size: NA; CDR3 protein: CASSLGQGTPYEQYF; CDR3 DNA: TGCGCCAGCAGCTTGGGACAGGGGACCCCCTACGAGCAGTACTTC
J gene: TRBJ2-2; D gene: NA; V gene: TRBV7-9; clone size: NA; CDR3 protein: CASSTSGAGETGELFF; CDR3 DNA: TGTGCCAGCAGCACCTCAGGGGCGGGGGAGACCGGGGAGCTGTTTTTT
J gene: TRBJ2-7; D gene: TRBD2; V gene: TRBV5-4; clone size: once; CDR3 protein: CASSRLAGVGYEQYF; CDR3 DNA: TGTGCCAGCAGCCGACTAGCGGGAGTGGGTTACGAGCAGTACTTC
J gene: TRBJ1-1; D gene: TRBD1; V gene: TRBV19; clone size: NA; CDR3 protein: CASIQGVLWTEAFF; CDR3 DNA: TGTGCCAGTATCCAGGGGGTTTTATGGACTGAAGCTTTCTTT
J gene: TRBJ1-4; D gene: NA; V gene: TRBV28; clone size: NA; CDR3 protein: CASRWGGDEKLFF; CDR3 DNA: TGTGCCAGCCGCTGGGGAGGAGATGAAAAACTGTTTTTT
J gene: TRBJ1-5; D gene: NA; V gene: TRBV2; clone size: NA; CDR3 protein: CASSLQAPNLQPQHF; CDR3 DNA: TGTGCCAGCAGTTTACAGGCCCCCAACCTTCAGCCCCAGCATTTT
J gene: TRBJ2-3; D gene: NA; V gene: TRBV5-1; clone size: NA; CDR3 protein: CATAVSLNTDTQYF; CDR3 DNA: TGCGCCACCGCTGTTTCGCTAAACACAGATACGCAGTATTTT
J gene: TRBJ2-2; D gene: TRBD2; V gene: TRBV7-9; clone size: NA; CDR3 protein: CASSPTSGSNTGELFF; CDR3 DNA: TGTGCCAGCAGCCCTACTAGCGGGAGTAACACCGGGGAGCTGTTTTTT
J gene: TRBJ2-7; D gene: NA; V gene: TRBV7-9; clone size: NA; CDR3 protein: CASSPSGDGYEQYF; CDR3 DNA: TGTGCCAGCAGCCCTTCAGGGGACGGCTACGAGCAGTACTTC
J gene: TRBJ1-2; D gene: NA; V gene: TRBV2; clone size: NA; CDR3 protein: CASSVQGIGYGYTF; CDR3 DNA: TGTGCCAGCAGTGTGCAGGGGATTGGCTATGGCTACACCTTC
J gene: TRBJ2-7; D gene: TRBD2; V gene: TRBV18; clone size: NA; CDR3 protein: CASSPHASGPSMPYEQYF; CDR3 DNA: TGTGCCAGCTCTCCTCACGCTAGCGGGCCTTCAATGCCCTACGAGCAGTACTTC
J gene: TRBJ2-7; D gene: NA; V gene: TRBV18; clone size: NA; CDR3 protein: CASSPLAADEQYF; CDR3 DNA: TGTGCCAGCTCACCTCTTGCCGCGGACGAGCAGTACTTC
J gene: TRBJ2-3; D gene: TRBD1; V gene: TRBV25-1; clone size: NA; CDR3 protein: CASRDRMVSTDTQYF; CDR3 DNA: TGTGCCAGCAGGGACAGGATGGTGAGCACAGATACGCAGTATTTT
J gene: TRBJ1-3; D gene: NA; V gene: TRBV9; clone size: NA; CDR3 protein: CASSGRSSGNTIYF; CDR3 DNA: TGTGCCAGCTCAGGAAGAAGCTCTGGAAACACCATATATTTT
J gene: TRBJ2-6; D gene: NA; V gene: TRBV4-2; clone size: medium-sized; CDR3 protein: CASSQETGSGANVLTF; CDR3 DNA: TGTGCCAGCAGCCAAGAAACAGGTTCTGGGGCCAACGTCCTGACTTTC
J gene: TRBJ2-3; D gene: NA; V gene: TRBV5-1; clone size: NA; CDR3 protein: CASSSGERRTDTQYF; CDR3 DNA: TGCGCCAGCAGCTCGGGGGAACGGCGCACAGATACGCAGTATTTT
J gene: TRBJ1-2; D gene: TRBD1; V gene: TRBV25-1; clone size: NA; CDR3 protein: CASSEGDSYGYTF; CDR3 DNA: TGTGCCAGCAGTGAAGGGGACAGTTATGGCTACACCTTC
J gene: TRBJ2-7; D gene: NA; V gene: TRBV9; clone size: NA; CDR3 protein: CASSGANADLYEQYF; CDR3 DNA: TGTGCCAGCAGCGGGGCAAATGCCGATCTTTACGAGCAGTACTTC
J gene: TRBJ2-1; D gene: TRBD1; V gene: TRBV28; clone size: NA; CDR3 protein: CASSLDRVEQFF; CDR3 DNA: TGTGCCAGCAGTTTGGACAGGGTCGAGCAGTTCTTC
J gene: TRBJ2-3; D gene: NA; V gene: TRBV7-7; clone size: NA; CDR3 protein: CASSPGLVLGGPFTDTQYF; CDR3 DNA: TGTGCCAGCAGCCCCGGACTGGTCCTGGGAGGTCCCTTCACAGATACGCAGTATTTT
J gene: TRBJ2-7; D gene: TRBD2; V gene: TRBV7-2; clone size: NA; CDR3 protein: CASSRTSGNYEQYF; CDR3 DNA: TGTGCCAGCAGCCGGACTAGCGGTAACTACGAGCAGTACTTC
J gene: TRBJ1-1; D gene: NA; V gene: TRBV9; clone size: NA; CDR3 protein: CASSPTLNTEAFF; CDR3 DNA: TGTGCCAGCAGCCCTACCTTGAACACTGAAGCTTTCTTT
J gene: TRBJ2-5; D gene: TRBD1; V gene: TRBV10-3; clone size: NA; CDR3 protein: CAISGTGDETQYF; CDR3 DNA: TGTGCCATCAGTGGGACAGGGGACGAGACCCAGTACTTC
J gene: TRBJ2-7; D gene: TRBD1; V gene: TRBV10-3; clone size: NA; CDR3 protein: CAIGEPQGTAYEQYF; CDR3 DNA: TGTGCCATCGGCGAGCCGCAAGGGACAGCCTACGAGCAGTACTTC
J gene: TRBJ2-5; D gene: TRBD1; V gene: TRBV5-8; clone size: NA; CDR3 protein: CASSFGAQGAFQETQYF; CDR3 DNA: TGTGCCAGCAGCTTTGGAGCTCAGGGGGCCTTCCAAGAGACCCAGTACTTC
J gene: TRBJ2-2; D gene: TRBD2; V gene: TRBV14; clone size: NA; CDR3 protein: CASSLGLAGVTGELFF; CDR3 DNA: TGTGCCAGCAGCCTGGGACTAGCGGGAGTAACCGGGGAGCTGTTTTTT
J gene: TRBJ2-1; D gene: NA; V gene: TRBV11-2; clone size: NA; CDR3 protein: CASSSTDSFNEQFF; CDR3 DNA: TGTGCCAGCAGCTCTACCGACAGTTTCAATGAGCAGTTCTTC
J gene: TRBJ1-2; D gene: NA; V gene: TRBV6-5; clone size: NA; CDR3 protein: CASSYSGPPQDYTF; CDR3 DNA: TGTGCCAGCAGTTACTCGGGCCCACCCCAGGACTACACCTTC
J gene: TRBJ2-5; D gene: NA; V gene: TRBV5-4; clone size: once; CDR3 protein: CASSSRKLASSETQYF; CDR3 DNA: TGTGCCAGCAGCTCGCGAAAGTTGGCTAGCTCAGAGACCCAGTACTTC
J gene: TRBJ2-3; D gene: TRBD2; V gene: TRBV11-2; clone size: once; CDR3 protein: CASSFGPSGADTQYF; CDR3 DNA: TGTGCCAGCAGCTTCGGTCCTAGCGGTGCAGATACGCAGTATTTT
J gene: TRBJ2-7; D gene: NA; V gene: TRBV7-6; clone size: NA; CDR3 protein: CASSSDSHEQYF; CDR3 DNA: TGTGCCAGCAGCTCAGACAGCCACGAGCAGTACTTC
J gene: TRBJ2-1; D gene: TRBD2; V gene: TRBV15; clone size: NA; CDR3 protein: CATSTGLAGVNEQFF; CDR3 DNA: TGTGCCACCAGCACAGGACTAGCGGGAGTCAATGAGCAGTTCTTC